This is a list of T cell receptor beta chains from one sample in a study of a mutant IDH1 vaccine in newly diagnosed glioma. Some clones are missing from TCRdb's copy, which holds only in-frame ones; the method was immunoSEQ multiplex PCR. The data hold approximately 100,000 clones, with about 87% observed a single time. The input for sequencing was PBMCs, taken from a glioma patient treated with radiotherapy, temozolomide or both. All receptors come from a woman in her forties or fifties with glioma. Each CDR3 is given with its conserved first and last residue. D genes are given only for firm matches.

>NA|TRBJ1-5|TRBV27|14
CASSLSGQVQAQHF
>TRBD1|TRBJ1-1|TRBV7-3|15
CASSSDSTGRSEAFF
>NA|TRBJ1-1|TRBV4-1|13
CASSLPFMTEAFF
>TRBD2|TRBJ2-1|TRBV28|17
CASRPGTSGSSYNEQFF
>NA|TRBJ1-5|TRBV7-9|15
CASSLQGKSNQPQHF
>NA|TRBJ1-6|TRBV4-1|16
CASSLQGGVGNSPLHF
>NA|TRBJ2-7|TRBV2|15
CASSPRGRSYYEQYF
>TRBD2|TRBJ2-7|TRBV10-3|16
CAIRGLAGGVSYEQYF
>NA|TRBJ1-1|TRBV19|14
CASSPGTLLTEAFF
>TRBD1|TRBJ2-5|TRBV5-8|15
CASSVGTGVQETQYF
>TRBD2|TRBJ2-7|TRBV7-9|16
CASSFSTSGSSYEQYF
>NA|TRBJ1-4|TRBV4-1|15
CASSAQAATNEKLFF
>NA|TRBJ2-1|TRBV5-1|12
CASSLEYNEQFF
>NA|TRBJ1-5|TRBV28|15
CASTPLQGGYQPQHF
>NA|TRBJ2-7|TRBV7-9|18
CASSLDRGIRAGRYEQYF
>TRBD1|TRBJ1-1|TRBV5-1|15
CASTPVGGAETEAFF
>NA|TRBJ1-1|TRBV6-6|14
CAGSPVGGIAEAFF
>TRBD1|TRBJ2-5|TRBV19|14
CASSSGTGEETQYF
>NA|TRBJ2-1|TRBV5-1|13
CASSLTGYNEQFF
>TRBD2|TRBJ2-3|TRBV6-6|15
CASTPLSGRADTQYF
>NA|TRBJ1-4|TRBV7-9|15
CAGSFSDPPGEKLFF
>NA|TRBJ1-3|TRBV7-7|16
CASSPTDESSGNTIYF
>NA|TRBJ2-7|TRBV4-1|15
CASSLTRDRSYEQYF
>NA|TRBJ1-2|TRBV7-9|16
CASSQIRGSGTYGYTF
>NA|TRBJ2-4|TRBV11-2|13
CASRDLMRNIQYF
>NA|TRBJ2-7|TRBV7-6|14
CASSPQPGSYEQYF
>TRBD2|TRBJ2-7|TRBV5-1|16
CASSLEFRGRPYEQYF
>NA|TRBJ2-3|TRBV7-7|16
CASSPSPAARADTQYF
>NA|TRBJ1-2|TRBV4-2|15
CASSQDLQDNYGYTF
>NA|TRBJ1-5|TRBV19|16
CASSSPPGHTNQPQHF
>NA|TRBJ2-1|TRBV5-1|15
CASSLGPLSTNEQFF
>TRBD1|TRBJ1-3|TRBV28|14
CASSYRDSGNTIYF
>NA|TRBJ2-6|TRBV5-1|16
CASSLTGTSGANVLTF
>NA|TRBJ1-2|TRBV6-1|14
CASNPDTRFDGYTF
>NA|TRBJ1-5|TRBV6-5|14
CASPPGRGQQPQHF
>TRBD1|TRBJ2-1|TRBV5-1|15
CASSSQGATYNEQFF
>NA|TRBJ1-5|TRBV19|14
CASTGQPTYQPQHF
>NA|TRBJ2-7|TRBV19|13
CASSIDVTYEQYF
>TRBD1|TRBJ2-2|TRBV7-3|15
CASSLDRGRAGELFF
>TRBD2|TRBJ2-2|TRBV28|16
CASSSTTSGPTGELFF
>NA|TRBJ1-1|TRBV28|16
CASSFSYLVLNTEAFF
>TRBD1|TRBJ2-7|TRBV6-1|15
CASSEEATGAYEQYF
>NA|TRBJ2-5|TRBV7-7|14
CASSPGGAQETQYF
>NA|TRBJ1-3|TRBV2|15
CASSESSLSGNTIYF
>NA|TRBJ2-7|TRBV28|15
CASFSPRGRTYEQYF
>NA|TRBJ2-1|TRBV5-5|15
CASSPTPGSYNEQFF
>TRBD1|TRBJ1-1|TRBV5-1|16
CASSLGQGAWNTEAFF
>NA|TRBJ2-1|TRBV6-1|12
CASTSLAGAGFF
>NA|TRBJ1-1|TRBV29-1|11
CSVLHNTEAFF
>NA|TRBJ2-3|TRBV2|12
CASGGMADTQYF
>NA|TRBJ1-2|TRBV6-5|15
CASSRRDVRNYGYTF
>NA|TRBJ2-1|TRBV5-1|15
CASSLQGLGSDEQFF
>NA|TRBJ2-7|TRBV7-8|11
CASSLNYEQYF